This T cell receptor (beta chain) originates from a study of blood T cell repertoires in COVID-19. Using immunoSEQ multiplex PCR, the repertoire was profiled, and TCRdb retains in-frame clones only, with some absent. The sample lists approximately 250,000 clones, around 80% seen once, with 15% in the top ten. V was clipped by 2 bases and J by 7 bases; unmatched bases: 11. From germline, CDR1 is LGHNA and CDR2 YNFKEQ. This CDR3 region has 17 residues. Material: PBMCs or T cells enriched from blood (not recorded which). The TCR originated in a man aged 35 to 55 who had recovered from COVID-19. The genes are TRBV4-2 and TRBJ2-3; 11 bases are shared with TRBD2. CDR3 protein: CASSQSPGLADMYTQYF. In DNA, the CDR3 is TGTGCCAGCAGCCAATCCCCGGGACTAGCGGACATGTATACGCAGTATTTT.